One sample yielded the 17 T cell receptor beta chains listed below, sequenced in a study of T-cell reconstitution after alpha-beta-depleted transplantation in children. TCRbeta library construction was performed incorporating unique molecular identifiers. TCRdb fed the PCR reads into MiXCR, producing one record per CDR3 protein. The sample has a few hundred thousand distinct CDR3 sequences; around 15% are singletons. Sample: PBMCs, mostly from graft donor cells, taken 360 days after TCRalphabeta/CD19-depleted stem cell transplant. Receptors were obtained from a boy under three years old who had a stem cell transplant for Wiskott-Aldrich syndrome, so the T cells may come from the graft donor.

In this sample, this clonotype turned up a few times. This chain joins TRBV7-9 and TRBJ2-5; possibly TRBD1 or TRBD2 for D (5 bases each). Germline V gene data show CDR1 as SEHNR and CDR2 as FQNEAQ (reference sequence). V lost 5 bases and J lost 7, with 20 bases in between. The CDR3 extends over 15 amino acids. CDR3: CASSPRGSSVGTQYF. CDR3 DNA sequence: TGTGCCAGCAGCCCACGGGGCTCCTCCGTGGGGACCCAGTACTTC.

There are a few counts of this clonotype. This sequence joins TRBV2 and TRBJ2-1; 8 positions agree with TRBD2. V dropped 10 bases and J dropped 4; count of bases not matched to a gene: 15. Germline CDR1 is SNHLY and CDR2 is FYNNEI. The CDR3 totals 16 residues. The CDR3: CATLVGGTRRYNEQFF. The CDR3 DNA sequence: TGTGCCACCCTAGTAGGCGGGACTAGGAGGTACAATGAGCAGTTCTTC. The full variable domain, rest sourced from reference TRBV2 and TRBJ2-1, is EPEVTQTPSHQVTQMGQEVILRCVPISNHLYFYWYRQILGQKVEFLVSFYNNEISEKSEIFDDQFSVERPDGSNFTLKIRSTKLEDSAMYFCATLVGGTRRYNEQFFGPGTRLTVL.

This chain connects TRBV2 to TRBJ2-6; 10 bases are shared with TRBD1. This CDR3 contains 18 residues. CDR1 and CDR2 (germline): SNHLY, FYNNEI. Trimming took 6 bases from V and 2 from J; bases not matched to a gene: 10. The chain's CDR3 is CASRLRDRGLPGANVLTF. In DNA form, the CDR3 reads TGTGCCAGCAGGCTCCGGGACAGGGGACTTCCTGGGGCCAACGTCCTGACTTTC.

In its sample, this clonotype was seen a few times. This rearrangement joins TRBV10-3 to TRBJ1-1; D gene unclear. This CDR3 spans 11 amino acids. CDR1 ENHRY and CDR2 SYGVKD come from the germline V gene. V was shortened by 6 bases and J by 1 base, with 3 bases between the two germline ends. The CDR3: CAISANTEAFF. For the CDR3, the DNA is TGTGCCATCAGCGCGAACACTGAAGCTTTCTTT.

This clonotype was found many times. The J gene is TRBJ2-7, the V gene TRBV29-1; possibly TRBD1 for D (6 bases). With 4 bases removed from V and 0 bases from J, the gap between germline ends came to 13 bases. Germline assignment: CDR1 SQVTM and CDR2 ANQGSEA. The CDR3 runs to 14 residues. The CDR3 region is CSVAPRQASYEQYF. The CDR3 DNA sequence: TGCAGCGTTGCCCCTCGACAGGCCTCCTACGAGCAGTACTTC.

This clonotype came up a few times. The V gene is TRBV20-1, the J gene TRBJ2-7; 8 bases align to TRBD1. This CDR3 is built from 14 residues. V dropped 5 bases and J dropped 2; count of bases not matched to a gene: 8. Germline V gives CDR1 DFQATT, CDR2 SNEGSKA (reference sequence). The CDR3 spells CSAGDRLLAYEQYF. CDR3 bases: TGCAGTGCTGGGGACAGGCTACTTGCCTACGAGCAGTACTTC.

V usage is TRBV7-9 and J usage is TRBJ2-7, with D unresolved. The CDR3 has 14 amino acids. Per germline, CDR1 SEHNR and CDR2 FQNEAQ (reference sequence). Trimming left V 6 bases short and J 3 bases short, with 15 bases between. The CDR3 DNA reads as TGTGCCAGCAGTTCCTGGCCCAACGACTACGAGCAGTACTTC. Translation gives CASSSWPNDYEQYF.

This clonotype has more than one count but fewer than ten. V and J are TRBV12-3 or TRBV12-4 and TRBJ2-5; 7 positions agree with TRBD2. The CDR3 is 16 residues long. V was pared by 3 bases and J by 9 bases, with 16 bases of the junction left unmatched. The CDR3 nucleotides read TGTGCCAGCAGTTTCGGGGCGGGAGCAGGGCCCGAAGCCCAGTACTTC. Residues: CASSFGAGAGPEAQYF.

V and J are TRBV14 and TRBJ2-7; 15 positions agree with TRBD2. V dropped 0 bases and J dropped 3; count of bases not matched to a gene: 18. Germline V lookup: CDR1 SGHDN, CDR2 FVKESK. The CDR3 runs to 22 residues. The CDR3 nucleotides are TGTGCCAGCAGCCAAGAATTCAGGACTAGCGGGAGGGCCCTCGAAGGTCGCTACGAGCAGTACTTC. It is translated as CASSQEFRTSGRALEGRYEQYF.

The J gene is TRBJ2-7, the V gene TRBV12-3 or TRBV12-4; 11 bases are a match to TRBD2. The ends lost 3 bases at V and 5 bases at J; junction bases unmatched: 9. This CDR3 is built from 16 residues. This CDR3 is CASSLVLAGGHHEQYF. Written as DNA, the CDR3 is TGTGCCAGCAGTTTGGTTTTAGCGGGGGGGCATCACGAGCAGTACTTC.

This clonotype was detected only a few times. The junction and the germline gene differ at one end; a read error may be behind it. This chain uses TRBV30 with TRBJ2-7; 7 bases map to TRBD1. The CDR3 is 11 amino acids. Germline values: CDR1 GTSNPN, CDR2 SVGIG (reference sequence). The CDR3 here is CAWSPGTDSHF. In DNA, the CDR3 is TGTGCCTGGAGTCCTGGGACAGACTCACACTTC.

This chain connects TRBV6-1 to TRBJ1-4; 8 bases line up with TRBD1. J gave up 4 bases and V 6 bases, and 4 bases lay outside the gene matches. Germline CDR1 and CDR2: MNHNS and SASEGT. CDR3 length: 14 residues. CDR3 amino acids: CASRKQGGNEKLFF. The CDR3 DNA reads TGTGCCAGCAGGAAACAGGGGGGTAATGAAAAACTGTTTTTT.

The table lists this clonotype with a few counts. The V gene is TRBV4-1, the J gene TRBJ2-3, with D unresolved. V was shortened by 1 base and J by 2 bases, with 16 bases between the two germline ends. Germline CDR1 and CDR2: MGHRA and YSYEKL. The CDR3 is 17 residues long. The chain's CDR3 is CASSQVLLGIVTDTQYF. The DNA for the CDR3 is TGCGCCAGCAGCCAAGTTTTACTGGGAATTGTCACAGATACGCAGTATTTT.

This chain links TRBV7-8 with TRBJ2-5, with 7 bases lining up with TRBD2. There are 17 residues in the CDR3. Losses at the gene ends were 3 bases for V and 2 bases for J; bases not matched to a gene: 12. CDR1 and CDR2 (germline): SGHVS, FQNEAQ. CDR3 amino acids: CASSFQLASGPQETQYF. The CDR3 nucleotides are TGTGCCAGCAGCTTCCAACTAGCGAGCGGACCGCAAGAGACCCAGTACTTC.

V and J are TRBV7-8 and TRBJ2-1, with D perhaps TRBD2 (6 bases). V shed 1 base and J shed 5 bases, with 12 bases lying between them. Per the germline V gene, CDR1 is SGHVS and CDR2 is FQNEAQ. This CDR3 is built from 15 residues. DNA for the CDR3: TGTGCCAGCAGCTTAGGGCTAGCGATCAACAATGAGCAGTTCTTC. Translating gives CASSLGLAINNEQFF. The whole variable domain, filled in from reference TRBV7-8 and TRBJ2-1, reads GAGVSQSPRYKVAKRGQDVALRCDPISGHVSLFWYQQALGQGPEFLTYFQNEAQLDKSGLPSDRFFAERPEGSVSTLKIQRTQQEDSAVYLCASSLGLAINNEQFFGPGTRLTVL.

Note on this clonotype: A read error is possible here, since a much larger clone lies one base away. The chain combines TRBV12-3 or TRBV12-4 with TRBJ2-5; D unclear. CDR3 length equals 11 residues. The CDR3 coding sequence is TGTACCAGCAGTGCCTGGGAGACCCAGTACTTC. It is translated as CTSSAWETQYF.

This clonotype turned up a few times. V gene TRBV6-2 or TRBV6-3 combines with J gene TRBJ2-2; no clear D. V was pared by 7 bases and J by 4 bases, with 10 bases between. There are 13 residues in the CDR3. The germline V gene has CDR1 MNHEY and CDR2 SVGEGT. The CDR3 loop is CASNRARTGELFF. The CDR3 DNA reads TGTGCCAGCAACCGGGCCCGCACCGGGGAGCTGTTTTTT.